This TCR beta chain is from a study of T cell changes during pregnancy in multiple sclerosis. Method: immunoSEQ multiplex PCR; TCRdb's copy keeps in-frame clones and lacks some. The sample consists of approximately 100,000 clones, about 89% of them appearing once. V lost 7 bases and J 0 bases, leaving 15 bases between the germline ends. Germline values: CDR1 MNHNS, CDR2 SASEGT. This CDR3 is 15 amino acids long. The rearrangement links TRBV6-1 to TRBJ2-5; D perhaps matches TRBD1 (5 bases). The receptor comes from a female donor with multiple sclerosis, enrolled in a pregnancy study. The source was peripheral blood, collected before pregnancy. The DNA for the CDR3 is TGTGCCAGCAAAGGACATTTGGGGTACCAAGAGACCCAGTACTTC. Translated: CASKGHLGYQETQYF.